The rows below give T cell receptor beta chains drawn from one sample of a study of cytomegalovirus exposure and HLA in healthy donors. Generated by immunoSEQ multiplex PCR, the TCRdb table keeps only in-frame clones and is missing some. The sample has over 85,000 clones, roughly 80% seen once; the top ten hold approximately 8%. The sequenced material came from PBMCs. These TCRs come from a female donor in good health and CMV-seronegative. Both conserved end residues are part of each CDR3.

CDR3aa	v_gene	j_gene
CASSVPRLAGGGTGELFF	TRBV9	TRBJ2-2
CASSYSGQGDQPQHF	TRBV6-5	TRBJ1-5
CASSPSSTGWVEAFF	TRBV7-2	TRBJ1-1
CASSLELRGTQYF	TRBV11-2	TRBJ2-3
CATSRDGTGGEKLFF	TRBV15	TRBJ1-4
CSVELWQENTEAFF	TRBV29-1	TRBJ1-1
CASSFQGTEAFF	TRBV6-5	TRBJ1-1
CASARGSAGGDEQFF	TRBV7-9	TRBJ2-1
CACSPGTAYGYTF	TRBV30	TRBJ1-2
CASSPLQGVQETQYF	TRBV18	TRBJ2-5
CASSRTGGPQPQHF	TRBV11-2	TRBJ1-5
CASSPGGQGLGNTIYF	TRBV5-4	TRBJ1-3
CASSEDRGDQETQYF	TRBV5-4	TRBJ2-5
CASSPDRGASQYF	TRBV7-2	TRBJ2-4
CASSYSRGTEAFF	TRBV6-6	TRBJ1-1
CASSESRTSGGPETQYF	TRBV10-1	TRBJ2-5
CASSPPTLWDREKEGYTF	TRBV18	TRBJ1-2
CASSKLTGTGGTGELFF	TRBV5-1	TRBJ2-2
CASFSGTGPYEQYF	TRBV6-1	TRBJ2-7
CASSWVGGTMSGYTF	TRBV5-4	TRBJ1-2
CASSYGQDYEQYF	TRBV7-3	TRBJ2-7
CASSIAGTFSTDTQYF	TRBV19	TRBJ2-3
CASSSPTGPYEQYF	TRBV5-4	TRBJ2-7
CASTRQGVYQETQYF	TRBV6-1	TRBJ2-5
CASSPGTPYGYTF	TRBV7-3	TRBJ1-2
CASSLETDYEQYF	TRBV7-2	TRBJ2-7
CAWSPGQGSYGYTF	TRBV30	TRBJ1-2
CASSVWTAMNTEAFF	TRBV6-1	TRBJ1-1
CASSEGAGEAFF	TRBV9	TRBJ1-1
CASSLDRGGGYTF	TRBV5-4	TRBJ1-2
CASSHWPGLLQETQYF	TRBV7-2	TRBJ2-5
CSSTPDRGRAFF	TRBV7-9	TRBJ1-1
CASSLDGTSGNNEQFF	TRBV11-3	TRBJ2-1
CASSRQGIGGNTIYF	TRBV6-5	TRBJ1-3
CASSSRDRGWNEQYF	TRBV13	TRBJ2-7
CASSTGVTGEKLFF	TRBV18	TRBJ1-4
CASSWTADLNYGYTF	TRBV18	TRBJ1-2
CASSIRSGLTQYF	TRBV19	TRBJ2-5
CASSEELLGPVGYTF	TRBV6-1	TRBJ1-2
CASSSTGSEAFF	TRBV18	TRBJ1-1
CASSRSDRAETQYF	TRBV6-6	TRBJ2-5
CASSPGPGEKLFF	TRBV11-2	TRBJ1-4
CASSPSLAGVYEQYF	TRBV18	TRBJ2-7
CASSRTSGSTDTQYF	TRBV18	TRBJ2-3
CASSLWGLSGPNSPLHF	TRBV5-4	TRBJ1-6